This T cell receptor beta chain was documented in a study of T cells in Graves' hyperthyroidism and ophthalmopathy. Study findings and constraints: Most clonotypes expanded in thyroid above 0.001 were likewise present in blood.

Comment on this clonotype: What it binds is unknown. A junction boundary mismatches the germline segment, possibly from a read error.

What was amplified from RNA transcripts were TCR beta CDR3 regions. The study used the HTBI primer set for a first-round RT-PCR of the TCR CDR3. TCRdb re-called the multiplex PCR reads with MiXCR, one entry per CDR3 protein. The table has tens of thousands of distinct CDR3 sequences, roughly 45% seen once. It was considered stable Graves' hyperthyroidism when ophthalmopathy did not progress within 18 months. Source material for PBMCs was about 11 ml fresh peripheral blood. The CDR3 is 12 residues long. The germline V gene encodes CDR1 LGHNT and CDR2 FRNRAP. Input material: blood. The chain couples TRBV12-5 to TRBJ2-5; D is unresolved. This TCR came from a woman aged 25 to 39 with Graves' hyperthyroidism. CDR3 region: CASGLIREAQYF. DNA for the CDR3: TGTGCTAGTGGTTTAATACGAGAGGCCCAGTACTTC.